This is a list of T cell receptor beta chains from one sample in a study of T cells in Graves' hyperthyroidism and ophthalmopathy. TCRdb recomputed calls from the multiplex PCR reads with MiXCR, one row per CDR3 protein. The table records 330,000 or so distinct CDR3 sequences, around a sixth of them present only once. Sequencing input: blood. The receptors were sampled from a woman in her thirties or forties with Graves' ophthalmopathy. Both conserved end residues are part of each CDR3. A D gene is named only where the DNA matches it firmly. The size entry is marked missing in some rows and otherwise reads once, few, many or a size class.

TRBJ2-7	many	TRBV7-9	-	TGTGCCAGCAGCTTAGAGGGAGCGGCCTACGAGCAGTACTTC	CASSLEGAAYEQYF
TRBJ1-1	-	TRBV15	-	TGTGCCACCAGCATAACGGGGAACACTGAAGCTTTCTTT	CATSITGNTEAFF
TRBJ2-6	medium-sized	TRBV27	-	TGTGCCAGCAGTTTAGACAGCTACTCTGGGGCCAACGTCCTGACTTTC	CASSLDSYSGANVLTF
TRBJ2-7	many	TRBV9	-	TGTGCCTCCCACTACGAGCAGTACTTC	CASHYEQYF
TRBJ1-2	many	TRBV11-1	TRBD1	TGTGCCAGCCGACCTACGGGACAGGGCTATGGCTACACCTTC	CASRPTGQGYGYTF
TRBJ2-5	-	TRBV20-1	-	TGCAGTGCTACCTACGCTGGTCAAGAGACCCAGTACTTC	CSATYAGQETQYF
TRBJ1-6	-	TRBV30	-	TGTGCCTGGAGTGTGGAGGGCGGATCACCCCTCCACTTT	CAWSVEGGSPLHF
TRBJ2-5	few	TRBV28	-	TGTGCCAGCAGTCAGGGGTCTGGAGAGACCCAGTACTTC	CASSQGSGETQYF
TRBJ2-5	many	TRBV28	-	TGTGCCAGCAGTGCCGGTGATCAAGTGCAAGAGACCCAGTACTTC	CASSAGDQVQETQYF
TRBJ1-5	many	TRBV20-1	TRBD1	TGCAGTGCTAGAGACAGACAGGGGGCAATTCAGCCCCAGCATTTT	CSARDRQGAIQPQHF